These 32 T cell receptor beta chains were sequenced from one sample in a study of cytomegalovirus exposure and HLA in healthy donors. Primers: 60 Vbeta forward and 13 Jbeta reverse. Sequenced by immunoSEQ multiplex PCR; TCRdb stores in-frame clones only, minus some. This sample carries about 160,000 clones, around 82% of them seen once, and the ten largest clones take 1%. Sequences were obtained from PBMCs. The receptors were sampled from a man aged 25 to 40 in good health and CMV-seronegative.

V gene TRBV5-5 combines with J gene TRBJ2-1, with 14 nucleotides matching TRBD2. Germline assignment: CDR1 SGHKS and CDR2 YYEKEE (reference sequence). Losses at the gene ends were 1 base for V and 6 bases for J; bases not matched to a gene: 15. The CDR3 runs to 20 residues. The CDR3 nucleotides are TGTGCCAGCAGCTTGATCCCTCCGGGACTAGCGGGAGCGACGCGCAATGAGCAGTTCTTC. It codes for CASSLIPPGLAGATRNEQFF.

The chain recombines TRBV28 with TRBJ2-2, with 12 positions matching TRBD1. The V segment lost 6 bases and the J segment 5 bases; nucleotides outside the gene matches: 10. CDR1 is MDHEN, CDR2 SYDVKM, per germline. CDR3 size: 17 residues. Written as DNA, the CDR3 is TGTGCCAGCAGACCGGGACAGGGGGCTGCCTTGACCGGGGAGCTGTTTTTT. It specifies CASRPGQGAALTGELFF.

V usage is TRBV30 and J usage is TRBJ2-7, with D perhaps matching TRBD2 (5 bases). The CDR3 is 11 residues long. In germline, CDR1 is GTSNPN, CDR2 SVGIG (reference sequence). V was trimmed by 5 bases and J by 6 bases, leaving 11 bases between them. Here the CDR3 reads CAWASGGEQYF. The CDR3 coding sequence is TGTGCCTGGGCCTCAGGAGGCGAGCAGTACTTC.

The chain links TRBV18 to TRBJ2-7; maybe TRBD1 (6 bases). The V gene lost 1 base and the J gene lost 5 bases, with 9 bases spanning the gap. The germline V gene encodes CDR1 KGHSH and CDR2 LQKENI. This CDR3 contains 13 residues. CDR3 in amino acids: CASSPLQGNEQYF. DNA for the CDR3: TGTGCCAGCTCACCACTACAGGGTAACGAGCAGTACTTC.

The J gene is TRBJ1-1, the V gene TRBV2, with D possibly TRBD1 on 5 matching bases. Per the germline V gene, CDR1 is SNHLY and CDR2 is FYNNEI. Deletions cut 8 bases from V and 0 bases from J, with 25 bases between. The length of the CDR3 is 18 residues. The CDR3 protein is CASATWKRKRGMNTEAFF. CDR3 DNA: TGTGCCAGCGCCACTTGGAAAAGAAAAAGGGGTATGAACACTGAAGCTTTCTTT.

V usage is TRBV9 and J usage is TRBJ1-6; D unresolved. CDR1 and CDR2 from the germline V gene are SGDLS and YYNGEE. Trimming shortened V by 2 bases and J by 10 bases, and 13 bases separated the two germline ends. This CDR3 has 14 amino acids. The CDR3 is CASSVNWAGSPLHF. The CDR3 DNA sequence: TGTGCCAGCAGCGTGAACTGGGCAGGATCACCCCTCCACTTT.

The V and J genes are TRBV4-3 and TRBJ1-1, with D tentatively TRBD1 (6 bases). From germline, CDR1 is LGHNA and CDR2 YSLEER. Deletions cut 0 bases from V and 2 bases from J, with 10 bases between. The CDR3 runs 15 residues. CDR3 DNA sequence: TGCGCCAGCAGCCAAGACAGGGGAACAAACACTGAAGCTTTCTTT. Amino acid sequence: CASSQDRGTNTEAFF.

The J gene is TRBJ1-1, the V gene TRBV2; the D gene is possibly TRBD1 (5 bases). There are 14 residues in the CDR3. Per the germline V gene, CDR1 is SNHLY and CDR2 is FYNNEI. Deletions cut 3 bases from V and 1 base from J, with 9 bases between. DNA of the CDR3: TGTGCCAGCAGTGACAGGGCCCGGAACACTGAAGCTTTCTTT. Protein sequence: CASSDRARNTEAFF.

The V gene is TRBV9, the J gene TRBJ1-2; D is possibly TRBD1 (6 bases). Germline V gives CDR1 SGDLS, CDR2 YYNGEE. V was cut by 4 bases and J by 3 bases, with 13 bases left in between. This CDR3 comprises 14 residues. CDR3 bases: TGTGCCAGCAGCCCGGGGTCAGGGGACTATGGCTACACCTTC. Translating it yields CASSPGSGDYGYTF.

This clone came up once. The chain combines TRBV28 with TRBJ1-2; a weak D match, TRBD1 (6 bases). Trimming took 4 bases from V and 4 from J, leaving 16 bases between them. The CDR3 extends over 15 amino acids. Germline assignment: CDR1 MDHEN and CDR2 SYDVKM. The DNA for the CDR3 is TGTGCCAGCAGTTCTGATCCGGGGGGCCTCTATGGCTACACCTTC. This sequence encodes CASSSDPGGLYGYTF.

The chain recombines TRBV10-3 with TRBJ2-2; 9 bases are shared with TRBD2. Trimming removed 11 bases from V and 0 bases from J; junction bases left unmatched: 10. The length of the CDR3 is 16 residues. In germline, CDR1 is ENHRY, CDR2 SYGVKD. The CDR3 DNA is TGTGCCGCCGGGGTAGCGGGAGCTTCGAACACCGGGGAGCTGTTTTTT. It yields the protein CAAGVAGASNTGELFF.

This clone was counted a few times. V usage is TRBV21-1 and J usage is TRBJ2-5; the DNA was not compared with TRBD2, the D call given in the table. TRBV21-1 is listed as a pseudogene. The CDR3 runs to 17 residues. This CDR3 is CASSSHAASGDKETQYF. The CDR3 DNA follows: TGTGCCAGCAGCTCCCACGCAGCGAGCGGAGATAAAGAGACCCAGTACTTC.

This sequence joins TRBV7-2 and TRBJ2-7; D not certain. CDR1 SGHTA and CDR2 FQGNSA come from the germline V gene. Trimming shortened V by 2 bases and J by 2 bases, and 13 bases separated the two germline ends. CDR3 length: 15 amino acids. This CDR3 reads CASSLFYDSTYEQYF. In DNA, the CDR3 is TGTGCCAGCAGCTTATTTTACGACTCTACCTACGAGCAGTACTTC. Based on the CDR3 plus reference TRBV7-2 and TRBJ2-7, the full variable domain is GAGVSQSPSNKVTEKGKDVELRCDPISGHTALYWYRQSLGQGLEFLIYFQGNSAPDKSGLPSDRFSAERTGGSVSTLTIQRTQQEDSAVYLCASSLFYDSTYEQYFGPGTRLTVT.

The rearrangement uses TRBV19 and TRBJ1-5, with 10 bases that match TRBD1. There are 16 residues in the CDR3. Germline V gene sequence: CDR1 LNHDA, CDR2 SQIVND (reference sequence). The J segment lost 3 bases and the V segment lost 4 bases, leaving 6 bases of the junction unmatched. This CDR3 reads CASSRDRGSNNQPQHF. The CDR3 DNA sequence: TGTGCCAGTAGTAGGGACAGGGGAAGCAACAATCAGCCCCAGCATTTT.

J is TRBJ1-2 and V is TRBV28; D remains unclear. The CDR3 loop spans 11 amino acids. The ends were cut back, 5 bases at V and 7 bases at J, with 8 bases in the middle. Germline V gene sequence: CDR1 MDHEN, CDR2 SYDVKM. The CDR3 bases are TGTGCCAGCAGTGCTATTGGTGGCTACACCTTC. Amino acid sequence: CASSAIGGYTF.

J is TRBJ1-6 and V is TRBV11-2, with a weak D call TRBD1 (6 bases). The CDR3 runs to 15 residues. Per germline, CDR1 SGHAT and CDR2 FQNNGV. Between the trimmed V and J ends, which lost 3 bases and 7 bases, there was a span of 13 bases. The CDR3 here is CASSFGGQKNSPLHF. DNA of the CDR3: TGTGCCAGCAGCTTTGGAGGACAGAAGAATTCACCCCTCCACTTT.

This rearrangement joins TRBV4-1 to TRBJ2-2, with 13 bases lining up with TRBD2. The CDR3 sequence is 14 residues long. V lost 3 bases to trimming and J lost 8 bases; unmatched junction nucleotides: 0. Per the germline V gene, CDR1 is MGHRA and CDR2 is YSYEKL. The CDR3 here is CASSQGLAGGELFF. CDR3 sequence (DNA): TGCGCCAGCAGCCAGGGACTAGCGGGAGGGGAGCTGTTTTTT.

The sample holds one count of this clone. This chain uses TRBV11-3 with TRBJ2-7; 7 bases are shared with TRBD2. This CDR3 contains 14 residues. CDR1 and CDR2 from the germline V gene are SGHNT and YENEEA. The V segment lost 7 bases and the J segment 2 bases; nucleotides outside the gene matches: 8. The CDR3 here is CASNSAGETYEQYF. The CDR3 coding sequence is TGTGCCAGCAATTCCGCGGGGGAGACCTACGAGCAGTACTTC.

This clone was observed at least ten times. CDR3 nucleotides: TGTGCCATCAGTGGGTGGGGAGACAGGGACCCTAGCACAGATACGCAGTATTTT. Translating gives CAISGWGDRDPSTDTQYF. The chain uses TRBV10-3 and TRBJ2-3; 7 nucleotides match TRBD1. CDR3 length: 18 residues. Germline CDR1 reads ENHRY; CDR2 reads SYGVKD. V lost 4 bases and J lost 0; bases outside the gene matches: 13.

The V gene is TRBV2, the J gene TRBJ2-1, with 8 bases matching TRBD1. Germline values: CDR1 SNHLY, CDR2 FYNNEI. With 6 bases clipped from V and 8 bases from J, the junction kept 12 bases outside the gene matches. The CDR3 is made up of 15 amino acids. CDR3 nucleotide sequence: TGTGCCAGCAGAGACAGGGGTGGTAATAGCGATGAGCAGTTCTTC. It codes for CASRDRGGNSDEQFF. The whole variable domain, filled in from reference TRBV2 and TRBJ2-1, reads EPEVTQTPSHQVTQMGQEVILRCVPISNHLYFYWYRQILGQKVEFLVSFYNNEISEKSEIFDDQFSVERPDGSNFTLKIRSTKLEDSAMYFCASRDRGGNSDEQFFGPGTRLTVL.

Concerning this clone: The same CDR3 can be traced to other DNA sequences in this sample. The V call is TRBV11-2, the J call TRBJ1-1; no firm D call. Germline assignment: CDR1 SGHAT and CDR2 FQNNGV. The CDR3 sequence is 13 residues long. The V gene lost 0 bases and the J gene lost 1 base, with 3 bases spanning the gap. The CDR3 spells CASSLDRNTEAFF. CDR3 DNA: TGTGCCAGCAGCTTAGACAGGAACACTGAAGCTTTCTTT.

CDR3 coding DNA: TGTGCCAGCAGCTTAGCGGCAAGTTACAATGAGCAGTTCTTC. Protein: CASSLAASYNEQFF. The chain recombines TRBV7-8 with TRBJ2-1; D is ambiguous. The CDR3 extends over 14 amino acids. Germline loops: CDR1 SGHVS, CDR2 FQNEAQ. The V and J ends lost 0 bases and 4 bases respectively, with 7 bases between them.

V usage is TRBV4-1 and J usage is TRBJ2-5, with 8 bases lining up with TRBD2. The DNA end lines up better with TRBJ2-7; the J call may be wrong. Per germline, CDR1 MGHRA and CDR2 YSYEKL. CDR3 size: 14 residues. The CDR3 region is CASSLAGGRYEQYF. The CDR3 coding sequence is TGCGCCAGCAGCCTTGCGGGGGGACGCTACGAGCAGTACTTC.

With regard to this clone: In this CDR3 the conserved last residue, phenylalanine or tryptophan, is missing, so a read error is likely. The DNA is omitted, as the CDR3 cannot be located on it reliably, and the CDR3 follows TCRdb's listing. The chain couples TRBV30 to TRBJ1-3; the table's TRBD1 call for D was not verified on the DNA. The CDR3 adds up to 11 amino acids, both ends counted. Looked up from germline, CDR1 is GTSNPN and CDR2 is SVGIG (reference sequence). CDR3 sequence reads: CAWSVGLTVVV.

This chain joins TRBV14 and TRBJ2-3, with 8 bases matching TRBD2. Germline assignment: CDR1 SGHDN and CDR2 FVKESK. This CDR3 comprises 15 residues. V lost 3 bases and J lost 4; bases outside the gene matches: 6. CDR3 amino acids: CASSQLGLAADTQYF. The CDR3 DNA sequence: TGTGCCAGCAGCCAGCTTGGACTAGCTGCAGATACGCAGTATTTT.

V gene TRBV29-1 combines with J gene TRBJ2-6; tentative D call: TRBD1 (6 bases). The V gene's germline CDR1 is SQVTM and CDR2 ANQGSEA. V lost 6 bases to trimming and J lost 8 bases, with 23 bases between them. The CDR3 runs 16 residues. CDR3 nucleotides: TGCAGCGTGTTGAAGGGGGAGTATAATAGGCCCAACGTCCTGACTTTC. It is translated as CSVLKGEYNRPNVLTF.

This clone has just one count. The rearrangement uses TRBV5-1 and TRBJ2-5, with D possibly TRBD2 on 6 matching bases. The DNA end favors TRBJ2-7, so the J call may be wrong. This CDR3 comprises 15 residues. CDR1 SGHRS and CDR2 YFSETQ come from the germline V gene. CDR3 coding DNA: TGCGCCAGCAGCTTGGGAAGGAGGGAACCCTACGAGCAGTACTTC. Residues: CASSLGRREPYEQYF.

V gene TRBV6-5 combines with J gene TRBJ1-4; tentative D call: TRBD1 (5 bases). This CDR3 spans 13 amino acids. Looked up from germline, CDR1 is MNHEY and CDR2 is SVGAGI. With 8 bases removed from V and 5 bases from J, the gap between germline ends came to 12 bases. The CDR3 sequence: CASGGTLNEKLFF. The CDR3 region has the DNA TGTGCCAGCGGGGGGACTCTCAATGAAAAACTGTTTTTT.

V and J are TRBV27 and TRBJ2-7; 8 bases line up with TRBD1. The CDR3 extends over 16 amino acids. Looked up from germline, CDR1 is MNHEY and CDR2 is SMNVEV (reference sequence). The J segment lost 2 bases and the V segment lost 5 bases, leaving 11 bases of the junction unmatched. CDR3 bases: TGTGCCAGCAGTCTCACCGGGACAGGCAATACCTACGAGCAGTACTTC. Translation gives CASSLTGTGNTYEQYF.

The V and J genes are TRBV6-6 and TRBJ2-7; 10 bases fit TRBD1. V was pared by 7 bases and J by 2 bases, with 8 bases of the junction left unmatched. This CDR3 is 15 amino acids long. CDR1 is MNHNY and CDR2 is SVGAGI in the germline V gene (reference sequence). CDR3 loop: CASTPGQGFTYEQYF. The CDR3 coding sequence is TGTGCCAGCACCCCGGGACAGGGGTTTACCTACGAGCAGTACTTC.

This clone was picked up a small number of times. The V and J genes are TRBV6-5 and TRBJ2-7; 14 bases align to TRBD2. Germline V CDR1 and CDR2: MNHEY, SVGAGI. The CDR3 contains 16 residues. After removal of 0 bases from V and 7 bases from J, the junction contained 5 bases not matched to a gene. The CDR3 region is CASSYSGTSGGWEQYF. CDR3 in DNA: TGTGCCAGCAGTTACTCCGGGACTAGCGGGGGTTGGGAGCAGTACTTC.

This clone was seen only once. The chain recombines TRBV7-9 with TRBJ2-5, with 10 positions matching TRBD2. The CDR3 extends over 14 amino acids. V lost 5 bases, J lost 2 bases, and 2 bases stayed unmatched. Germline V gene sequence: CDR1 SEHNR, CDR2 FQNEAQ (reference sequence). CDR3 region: CASSQLAGQETQYF. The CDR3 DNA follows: TGTGCCAGCAGCCAACTAGCGGGACAAGAGACCCAGTACTTC.